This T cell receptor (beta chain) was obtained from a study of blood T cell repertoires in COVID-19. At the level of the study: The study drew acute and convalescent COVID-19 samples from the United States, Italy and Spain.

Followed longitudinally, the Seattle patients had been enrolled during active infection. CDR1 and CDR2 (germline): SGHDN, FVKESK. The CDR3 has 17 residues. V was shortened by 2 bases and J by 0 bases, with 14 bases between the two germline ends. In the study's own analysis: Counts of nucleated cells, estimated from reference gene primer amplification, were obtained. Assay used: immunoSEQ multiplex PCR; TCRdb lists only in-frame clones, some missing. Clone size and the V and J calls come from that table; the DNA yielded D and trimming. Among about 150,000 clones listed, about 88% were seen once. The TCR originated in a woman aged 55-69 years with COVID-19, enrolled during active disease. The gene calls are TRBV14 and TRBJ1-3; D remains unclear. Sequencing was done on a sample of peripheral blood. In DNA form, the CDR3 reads TGTGCCAGCAGCCAAATAGCCTTCGGGAGCTCTGGAAACACCATATATTTT. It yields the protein CASSQIAFGSSGNTIYF.